These 5 T cell receptor beta chains came from one sample sequenced in a study of blood T cell repertoires in COVID-19. Profiling relied on immunoSEQ multiplex PCR, and the TCRdb table lists in-frame clones only, not all of them. Counted here are 45,000 to 55,000 clones, about four fifths occurring once; the ten biggest clones make up 5.2%. The sample was peripheral blood. The source of these receptors is a human donor in a cohort sampled during active COVID-19.

The rearrangement joins TRBV6-5 to TRBJ2-1; possible D gene TRBD1, 5 bases. V lost 8 bases to trimming and J lost 3 bases, with 17 bases between them. This CDR3 comprises 15 residues. Germline CDR1 is MNHEY and CDR2 is SVGAGI. CDR3 region: CASLQGDRSYNEQFF. Written as DNA, the CDR3 is TGTGCCAGCCTACAAGGAGACAGAAGCTACAATGAGCAGTTCTTC.

Here the CDR3 DNA reads TGTGCCAGCAGTTTCGCGGGGGGGCCCGGGGAGCTGTTTTTT. It yields the protein CASSFAGGPGELFF. The J gene is TRBJ2-2, the V gene TRBV28; 9 bases match TRBD2. Losses at the gene ends were 3 bases for V and 6 bases for J; bases not matched to a gene: 2. Per the germline V gene, CDR1 is MDHEN and CDR2 is SYDVKM. This CDR3 is 14 amino acids long.

CDR3 nucleotides: TGTGCCAGCAGTGAATTGGCTTTGAGCAATCAGCCCCAGCATTTT. Its protein is CASSELALSNQPQHF. The J gene is TRBJ1-5, the V gene TRBV2; D is uncertain. Germline V gives CDR1 SNHLY, CDR2 FYNNEI. The ends were cut back, 2 bases at V and 1 base at J, with 9 bases in the middle. This CDR3 has 15 amino acids.

V is TRBV7-2 and J is TRBJ1-3; 11 nucleotides align to TRBD1. The CDR3 is 18 amino acids. From germline, CDR1 is SGHTA and CDR2 FQGNSA. V trimming: 0 bases; J trimming: 4 bases; junction bases outside the gene matches: 8. CDR3 coding DNA: TGTGCCAGCAGCTTAGCCCCAGGACAGGGGGCGAGAGGAAACACCATATATTTT. This encodes CASSLAPGQGARGNTIYF.

CDR3 bases: TGCACCAGCAGCCGCCCCGAGAGGGCCCCTGAAGCTTTCTTT. Translated: CTSSRPERAPEAFF. V and J are TRBV1 and TRBJ1-1. TRBV1 is a pseudogene segment. The CDR3 contains 14 residues.